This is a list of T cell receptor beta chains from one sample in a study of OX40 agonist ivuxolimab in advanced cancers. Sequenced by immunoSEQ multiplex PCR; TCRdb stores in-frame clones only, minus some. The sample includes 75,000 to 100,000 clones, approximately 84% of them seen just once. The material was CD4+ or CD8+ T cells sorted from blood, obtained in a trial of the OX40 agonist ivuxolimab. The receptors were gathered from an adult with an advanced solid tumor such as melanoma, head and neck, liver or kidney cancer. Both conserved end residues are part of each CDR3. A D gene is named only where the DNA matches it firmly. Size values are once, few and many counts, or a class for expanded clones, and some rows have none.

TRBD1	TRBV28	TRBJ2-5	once	TGTGCCAGCAGTCTGGGCAGGGGGCAGAAAGAGACCCAGTACTTC	CASSLGRGQKETQYF
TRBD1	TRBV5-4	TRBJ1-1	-	TGTGCCAGCAGCCGGGACAGGGAGAACACTGAAGCTTTCTTT	CASSRDRENTEAFF
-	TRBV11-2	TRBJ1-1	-	TGTGCCAGCATGTTGAGAGACACTGAAGCTTTCTTT	CASMLRDTEAFF
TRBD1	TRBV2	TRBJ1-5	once	TGTGCCAGCAGTGAATATCGGACAGGGGGAGGAGAGCCCCAGCATTTT	CASSEYRTGGGEPQHF
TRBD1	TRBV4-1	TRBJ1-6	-	TGCGCCAGCAGCCAAGAAGGGACAGAACCCAATTCACCCCTCCACTTT	CASSQEGTEPNSPLHF
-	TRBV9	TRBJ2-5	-	TGTGCCAGCAGCTCCCAGACACTGGAGACCCAGTACTTC	CASSSQTLETQYF
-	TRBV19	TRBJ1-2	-	TGTGCCAGTAACACAGGACTAAATGGCTACACCTTC	CASNTGLNGYTF
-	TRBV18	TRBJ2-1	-	TGTGCCAGCTCACCACCGATGCAACAGTACAATGAGCAGTTCTTC	CASSPPMQQYNEQFF
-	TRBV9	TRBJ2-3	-	TGTGCCAGCAGCGTATCTTCCAGGCCCACAGATACGCAGTATTTT	CASSVSSRPTDTQYF
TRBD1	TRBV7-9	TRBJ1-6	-	TGTGCCAGCAGCTTAGGGACAGGGGTCGATTCACCCCTCCACTTT	CASSLGTGVDSPLHF
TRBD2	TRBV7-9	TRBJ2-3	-	TGTGCCAGCAGCTTGGGACTAGCGGCAGATACGCAGTATTTT	CASSLGLAADTQYF
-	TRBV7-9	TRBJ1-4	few	TGTGCCAGCAGCCGCAGGGATCCAACTAATGAAAAACTGTTTTTT	CASSRRDPTNEKLFF
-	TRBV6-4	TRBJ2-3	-	TGTGCCAGCCCCAGAGGTGAAAACTACAGGGAGGGAGAGGCAGATACGCAGTATTTT	CASPRGENYREGEADTQYF
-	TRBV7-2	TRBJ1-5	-	TGTGCCAGCAGCTTAGAAGGGTGGGGTCAGCCCCAGCATTTT	CASSLEGWGQPQHF
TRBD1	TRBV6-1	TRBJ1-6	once	TGTGCCAGTAAAACAGGGGGCTCCTATAATTCACCCCTCCACTTT	CASKTGGSYNSPLHF
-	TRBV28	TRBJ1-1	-	TGTGCCAGCAGTCCCTATCGGGTCGCTGAAGCTTTCTTT	CASSPYRVAEAFF
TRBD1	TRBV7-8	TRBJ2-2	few	TGTGCCAGCCTCCGGGACAGGAAGAACACCGGGGAGCTGTTTTTT	CASLRDRKNTGELFF
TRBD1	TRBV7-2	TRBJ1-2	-	TGTGCCAGCAGAGGCGGGGGAGGACAGGGAGTGATCTATGGCTACACCTTC	CASRGGGGQGVIYGYTF
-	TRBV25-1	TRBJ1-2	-	TGTGCCAGCAGTGAAGGGCAGGTCGGGATGCATGGCTACACCTTC	CASSEGQVGMHGYTF
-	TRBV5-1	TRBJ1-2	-	TGCGCCAGCAGCTTGCGAAGTGACAGGACCTTTTTAGGGTATGGCTACACCTTC	CASSLRSDRTFLGYGYTF
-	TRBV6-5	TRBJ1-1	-	TGTGCCAGCATTCTCTCAAGGCGGGGTGACACTGAAGCTTTCTTT	CASILSRRGDTEAFF
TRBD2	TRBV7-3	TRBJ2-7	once	TGTGCCAGCAGCCCTTTGACTAGCGGGGGAGTTAGGCAGTACTTC	CASSPLTSGGVRQYF
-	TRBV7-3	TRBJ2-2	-	TGTGCCAGCTCACCGACAGGGAACACCGGGGAGCTGTTTTTT	CASSPTGNTGELFF
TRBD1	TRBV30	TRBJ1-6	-	TGTGCCTGGAGTCAGGACAGGGCTAATTCACCCCTCCACTTT	CAWSQDRANSPLHF
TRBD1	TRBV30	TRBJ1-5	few	TGTGCCTGGAGTGGGACAGGGGAACAGCCCCAGCATTTT	CAWSGTGEQPQHF
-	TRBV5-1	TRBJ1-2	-	TGCGCCAGCAGCCCGGGACAAGGCTATGGCTACACCTTC	CASSPGQGYGYTF
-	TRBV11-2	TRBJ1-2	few	TGTGCCAGCAGTCCAGCTTCGGGAGGCTCTGGCTACACCTTC	CASSPASGGSGYTF
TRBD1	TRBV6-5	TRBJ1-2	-	TGTGCCACCATTTTGTCGACAGGGGGGTCTGGCTACACCTTC	CATILSTGGSGYTF
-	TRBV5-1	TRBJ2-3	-	TGCGCCAGCAGTGGTAGGGGCACTAGCACAGATACGCAGTATTTT	CASSGRGTSTDTQYF
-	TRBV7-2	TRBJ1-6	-	TGTGCCAGCAGCAGAAACCAGGGCAAGGGTTCACCCCTCCACTTT	CASSRNQGKGSPLHF
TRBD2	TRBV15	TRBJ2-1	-	TGTGCCACCAGCAGAGGCCGTTGGGTGGGGACTAGCGCCTCGAATGAGCAGTTCTTC	CATSRGRWVGTSASNEQFF
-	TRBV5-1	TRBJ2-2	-	TGCGCCAGCAGCTTAACTAGTCGGCAGACTTACACCGGGGAGCTGTTTTTT	CASSLTSRQTYTGELFF
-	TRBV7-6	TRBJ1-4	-	TGTGCCAGCAGCTCAGGACGGGGGGGTAATGAAAAACTGTTTTTT	CASSSGRGGNEKLFF
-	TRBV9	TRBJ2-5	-	TGTGCCAGCAGCGTAGAATTTGCGAGAGCGGCCCAGTACTTC	CASSVEFARAAQYF
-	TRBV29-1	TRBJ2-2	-	TGCAGCGTTGAAGATGACGGGGGCGGAACCGGGGAGCTGTTTTTT	CSVEDDGGGTGELFF
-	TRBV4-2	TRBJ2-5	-	TGTGCCAGCAGCCAAGGGCGCCGGACTGGGGGCCAAGAGACCCAGTACTTC	CASSQGRRTGGQETQYF
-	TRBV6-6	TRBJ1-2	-	TGTGCCAGCAGTCCGGGACATAGCCATGGCTACACCTTC	CASSPGHSHGYTF
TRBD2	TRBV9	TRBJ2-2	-	TGTGCCAGCAGCGTAGGGACTAGCGGGGGGATCTACACCGGGGAGCTGTTTTTT	CASSVGTSGGIYTGELFF
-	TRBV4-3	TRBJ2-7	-	TGCGCCAGCAGCCCTCGGATAGGGAGGACCTACGAGCAGTACTTC	CASSPRIGRTYEQYF
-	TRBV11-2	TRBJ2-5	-	TGTGCCAGCAGCTTAAGGGGGACCATACAAGAGACCCAGTACTTC	CASSLRGTIQETQYF
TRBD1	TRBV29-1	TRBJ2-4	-	TGCAGCGTTTTGACAGGGGCCCCTGCCAAAAACATTCAGTACTTC	CSVLTGAPAKNIQYF
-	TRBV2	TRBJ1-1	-	TGTGCCAGCAGTGAGGAGGGATCCACTGAAGCTTTCTTT	CASSEEGSTEAFF
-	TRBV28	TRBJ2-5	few	TGTGCCAGCAGTTGGACGTATCAAGAGACCCAGTACTTC	CASSWTYQETQYF
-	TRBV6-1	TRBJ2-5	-	TGTGCCAGCAGGCGTCAAGAGACCCAGTACTTC	CASRRQETQYF
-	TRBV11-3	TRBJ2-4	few	TGTGCCAGCAGCTTAGGAGGTGAGAGGCAGGGGAACATTCAGTACTTC	CASSLGGERQGNIQYF
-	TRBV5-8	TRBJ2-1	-	TGTGCCAGCAGCTTGGTGCGGGGAACCTACAATGAGCAGTTCTTC	CASSLVRGTYNEQFF
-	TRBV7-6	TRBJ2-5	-	TGTGCCAGCAGCTCCCTAGGACACGATCGACCGTACCAAGAGACCCAGTACTTC	CASSSLGHDRPYQETQYF
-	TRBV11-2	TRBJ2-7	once	TGTGCCAGCAGCTTAGAGAGGTTCTCCTCCTACGAGCAGTACTTC	CASSLERFSSYEQYF